A single sample gave rise to the 24 T cell receptor beta chains below, sequenced in a study of STAT5B mutations in CD4+ large granular lymphocyte leukemia (dated by TCRdb to between 2020 and 2023). The protocol used for the library was the immunoSEQ multiplex PCR assay. What TCRdb holds here is the immuneACCESS table cut down to in-frame rearrangements. Part of the clones is not present; checked against another copy, under half of the missing clones reflect an unresolved V gene, and the others are unexplained. The sample table shows about 30,000 clones, and around four fifths are seen once. The top ten hold just over 2.5% of the sample. Sequenced: CD4+ T cells from blood buffy coats. Receptors originate from a human donor in good health.

The CDR3 here is CASSWQGRPTNTEAFF. CDR3 in DNA: TGTGCCAGCAGTTGGCAGGGCCGCCCAACGAACACTGAAGCTTTCTTT. This chain connects TRBV13 to TRBJ1-1, with D maybe TRBD1 (5 bases). Germline V gene lookup returns CDR1 PRHDT and CDR2 FYEKMQ (reference sequence). V was cut by 6 bases and J by 1 base, with 18 bases left in between. This CDR3 has 16 residues. Drawing the rest from reference TRBV13 and TRBJ1-1, the complete variable domain is AAGVIQSPRHLIKEKRETATLKCYPIPRHDTVYWYQQGPGQDPQFLISFYEKMQSDKGSIPDRFSAQQFSDYHSELNMSSLELGDSALYFCASSWQGRPTNTEAFFGQGTRLTVV.

This clone was counted between two and nine times. The V gene is TRBV28, the J gene TRBJ1-1, with 7 nucleotides matching TRBD1. The CDR3 sequence is 15 residues long. The J segment lost 4 bases and the V segment lost 5 bases, leaving 10 bases of the junction unmatched. Germline CDR1 and CDR2: MDHEN and SYDVKM. The CDR3, as DNA: TGTGCCAGCAGTGGGAGACAGGGTTGGAGCACTGAAGCTTTCTTT. This codes for CASSGRQGWSTEAFF.

This clone was counted a few times. V gene TRBV28 combines with J gene TRBJ1-5, with TRBD1 as a possible D gene (6 bases). The CDR3 has 15 residues. Germline CDR1 is MDHEN and CDR2 is SYDVKM. The ends were cut back, 8 bases at V and 7 bases at J, with 21 bases in the middle. CDR3 loop: CASLSSPGAGQPQHF. The CDR3 DNA reads TGTGCCAGCCTCTCTTCCCCAGGGGCGGGACAGCCCCAGCATTTT.

This clone was seen a few times. The V gene is TRBV7-2, the J gene TRBJ1-1; D unresolved. There are 13 residues in the CDR3. Deletions cut 5 bases from V and 6 bases from J, with 13 bases between. Germline-derived CDR1 and CDR2 are SGHTA and FQGNSA. The CDR3 is CASSRGGKAEAFF. In DNA, the CDR3 is TGTGCCAGCAGCCGGGGAGGCAAGGCTGAAGCTTTCTTT.

The chain recombines TRBV7-9 with TRBJ2-7; 11 bases map to TRBD2. Germline CDR1 is SEHNR and CDR2 is FQNEAQ (reference sequence). This CDR3 has 16 amino acids. Trimming removed 5 bases from V and 1 base from J; junction bases left unmatched: 7. The CDR3 is CASSTLLAGVSYEQYF. CDR3 sequence (DNA): TGTGCCAGCAGCACCCTACTAGCGGGAGTTTCCTACGAGCAGTACTTC.

This chain connects TRBV11-2 to TRBJ2-3; 10 bases are a match to TRBD2. CDR3 size: 16 residues. The V segment lost 5 bases and the J segment 4 bases; nucleotides outside the gene matches: 9. Germline V gene sequence: CDR1 SGHAT, CDR2 FQNNGV. For the CDR3, the DNA is TGTGCCAGCAGCCTCAGGACTAGCGGACAAGCAGATACGCAGTATTTT. This sequence encodes CASSLRTSGQADTQYF.

The gene calls are TRBV12-2 and TRBJ2-6; the tabulated D call, TRBD1, remains unverified against the DNA. TRBV12-2 is flagged as a pseudogene. There are 18 residues in the CDR3. Here the CDR3 DNA reads TGTGCAAGTCGCTTCCCGACAGGGATCGTCTCTGGGGCCAACGTCCTGACTTTC. This translates into CASRFPTGIVSGANVLTF.

A few counts support this clone. The chain couples TRBV2 to TRBJ1-5; unclear D gene. V gave up 6 bases and J gave up 0 bases, with 6 bases separating them. This CDR3 comprises 13 residues. Germline loops: CDR1 SNHLY, CDR2 FYNNEI. CDR3 region: CASRWGSNQPQHF. The CDR3 DNA sequence: TGTGCCAGCAGGTGGGGTAGCAATCAGCCCCAGCATTTT.

This clone was detected only a few times. V gene TRBV20-1 combines with J gene TRBJ1-1; D not certain. Deletions cut 6 bases from V and 7 bases from J, with 12 bases between. CDR1 and CDR2 from the germline V gene are DFQATT and SNEGSKA (reference sequence). This CDR3 spans 11 amino acids. The CDR3 reads CSAGRLGEAFF. CDR3 nucleotides: TGCAGTGCCGGGAGGTTGGGTGAAGCTTTCTTT.

In its sample, this clone was seen once. The chain combines TRBV10-3 with TRBJ1-3; no firm D call. The CDR3 extends over 16 amino acids. Trimming left V 4 bases short and J 5 bases short, with 18 bases between. Germline V gene sequence: CDR1 ENHRY, CDR2 SYGVKD. The CDR3 sequence: CAISVDPLGPRNTIYF. CDR3 coding DNA: TGTGCCATCAGTGTGGACCCACTTGGGCCTCGAAACACCATATATTTT.

DNA for the CDR3: TGTGCCAGCAGCCTCCAAACAGGGACTAACTATGGCTACACCTTC. Protein: CASSLQTGTNYGYTF. This chain uses TRBV6-5 with TRBJ1-2; maybe TRBD1 (6 bases). The CDR3 is 15 amino acids. Per germline, CDR1 MNHEY and CDR2 SVGAGI. Trimming took 6 bases from V and 0 from J, leaving 14 bases between them.

The chain employs TRBV30 and TRBJ2-7, with D unresolved. V lost 2 bases to trimming and J lost 6 bases, with 14 bases between them. From germline, CDR1 is GTSNPN and CDR2 SVGIG (reference sequence). The CDR3 contains 13 residues. The CDR3 bases are TGTGCCTGGAGTTTTCAGACTGTAGGCGAGCAGTACTTC. Translating it yields CAWSFQTVGEQYF.

V usage is TRBV7-9 and J usage is TRBJ2-1; D ambiguous. V dropped 2 bases and J dropped 0 bases, with 5 bases sitting between them. Germline V CDR1 and CDR2: SEHNR, FQNEAQ (reference sequence). The CDR3 has 14 amino acids. CDR3 in amino acids: CASSLSSSYNEQFF. In DNA, the CDR3 is TGTGCCAGCAGCTTATCGAGCTCCTACAATGAGCAGTTCTTC. Together with reference TRBV7-9 and TRBJ2-1, the CDR3 gives the full variable domain: DTGVSQNPRHKITKRGQNVTFRCDPISEHNRLYWYRQTLGQGPEFLTYFQNEAQLEKSRLLSDRFSAERPKGSFSTLEIQRTEQGDSAMYLCASSLSSSYNEQFFGPGTRLTVL.

The chain recombines TRBV7-3 with TRBJ2-2, with 9 bases matching TRBD1. Germline V gene data show CDR1 as SGHTA and CDR2 as FQGTGA. The length of the CDR3 is 17 residues. J was trimmed by 5 bases and V by 2 bases; bases with no gene match: 9. For the CDR3, the DNA is TGTGCCAGCAGCTTACGCAAACCGGGACAGGGTACCGGGGAGCTGTTTTTT. Translation: CASSLRKPGQGTGELFF.

The chain links TRBV4-2 to TRBJ2-6; 9 positions agree with TRBD1. Germline V gene lookup returns CDR1 LGHNA and CDR2 YNFKEQ. The CDR3 is 16 amino acids. Unmatched junction bases numbered 8, after V lost 9 bases and J lost 2 bases. Written as DNA, the CDR3 is TGTGCCAGTAAGCCGGGACAGGGAACTGGGGCCAACGTCCTGACTTTC. This codes for CASKPGQGTGANVLTF.

The chain joins TRBV10-2 to TRBJ2-3, with TRBD2 matching over 12 bases. The CDR3 contains 17 residues. Per germline, CDR1 WSHSY and CDR2 SAAADI. The V gene end was trimmed by 4 bases and the J gene end by 5 bases; junction bases not matched to a gene: 10. CDR3 loop: CASSGASGGAMGDTQYF. CDR3 in DNA: TGCGCCAGCAGTGGAGCTAGCGGGGGGGCCATGGGAGATACGCAGTATTTT.

The rearrangement links TRBV30 to TRBJ1-2; D is ambiguous. V was clipped by 4 bases and J by 4 bases, with 7 bases between them. Per the germline V gene, CDR1 is GTSNPN and CDR2 is SVGIG (reference sequence). CDR3 length: 11 amino acids. In DNA, the CDR3 is TGTGCCTGGACCGGCTTCTATGGCTACACCTTC. It encodes CAWTGFYGYTF.

The CDR3 DNA reads as TGTGCCAGCAGCTTATTCCCGGAGATAGACTCTGGGGCCAACGTCCTGACTTTC. It codes for CASSLFPEIDSGANVLTF. V and J are TRBV7-3 and TRBJ2-6; no clear D. The germline gives CDR1 SGHTA, CDR2 FQGTGA. The ends were cut back, 2 bases at V and 0 bases at J, with 14 bases in the middle. The CDR3 has 18 residues.

The chain carries TRBV4-3 and TRBJ1-3; D not resolved. V was cut by 0 bases and J by 1 base, with 10 bases left in between. Germline V gene data show CDR1 as LGHNA and CDR2 as YSLEER. This CDR3 spans 16 amino acids. The CDR3 loop is CASSQEPTWSGNTIYF. CDR3 nucleotide sequence: TGCGCCAGCAGCCAAGAGCCTACTTGGTCTGGAAACACCATATATTTT.

The chain uses TRBV5-1 and TRBJ1-6; D is undetermined. Germline CDR1 reads SGHRS; CDR2 reads YFSETQ. V lost 4 bases and J 6 bases, leaving 11 bases between the germline ends. There are 14 residues in the CDR3. The CDR3 protein is CASSIDGANSPLHF. CDR3 sequence (DNA): TGCGCCAGCAGCATCGACGGAGCTAATTCACCCCTCCACTTT.

The rearrangement joins TRBV6-5 to TRBJ2-1, with 7 bases aligning to TRBD2. Trimming at V came to 7 bases and at J to 9 bases, leaving 15 bases not matched to a gene. The CDR3 covers 15 residues. From germline, CDR1 is MNHEY and CDR2 SVGAGI. The CDR3 nucleotides read TGTGCCAGCAAGTGGCCCGATGGACTAGGAGGTGAGCAGTTCTTC. Translating gives CASKWPDGLGGEQFF.

V gene TRBV4-1 combines with J gene TRBJ2-7; D is perhaps TRBD2 (6 bases). The V end lost 2 bases, the J end lost 9 bases, and 23 bases lay between the germline ends. CDR1 is MGHRA and CDR2 is YSYEKL in the germline V gene. The CDR3 has 16 residues. CDR3 loop: CASSQRANALPEGQYF. The CDR3 DNA reads TGCGCCAGCAGCCAACGTGCCAACGCCCTACCGGAGGGGCAGTACTTC.

The chain employs TRBV6-1 and TRBJ2-3; 11 nucleotides agree with TRBD2. Germline CDR1 reads MNHNS; CDR2 reads SASEGT. The CDR3 sequence is 18 residues long. V trimming: 4 bases; J trimming: 3 bases; junction bases outside the gene matches: 12. The CDR3 here is CASSAIINLAGGTDTQYF. CDR3 in DNA: TGTGCCAGCAGTGCTATAATAAACTTAGCGGGGGGGACAGATACGCAGTATTTT.

The chain recombines TRBV4-2 with TRBJ2-1, with D perhaps matching TRBD1 (5 bases). Trimming left V 4 bases short and J 6 bases short, with 19 bases between. The germline V gene encodes CDR1 LGHNA and CDR2 YNFKEQ. The CDR3 runs 16 residues. The CDR3 region has the DNA TGTGCCAGCAGCCGCAAGTCGGGCCAGGGTGGCAATGAGCAGTTCTTC. This encodes CASSRKSGQGGNEQFF.